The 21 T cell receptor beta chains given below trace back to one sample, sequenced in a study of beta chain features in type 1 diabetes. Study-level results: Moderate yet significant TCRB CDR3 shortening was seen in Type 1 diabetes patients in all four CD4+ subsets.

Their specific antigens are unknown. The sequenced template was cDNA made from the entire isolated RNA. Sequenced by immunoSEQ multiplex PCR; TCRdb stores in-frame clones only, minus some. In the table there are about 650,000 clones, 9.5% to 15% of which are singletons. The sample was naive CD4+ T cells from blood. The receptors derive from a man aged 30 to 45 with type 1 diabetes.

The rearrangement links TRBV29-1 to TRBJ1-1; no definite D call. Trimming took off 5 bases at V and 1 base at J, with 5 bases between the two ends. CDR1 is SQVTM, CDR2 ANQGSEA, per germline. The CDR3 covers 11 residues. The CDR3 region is CSVQSNTEAFF. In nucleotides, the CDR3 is TGCAGCGTTCAGTCGAACACTGAAGCTTTCTTT.

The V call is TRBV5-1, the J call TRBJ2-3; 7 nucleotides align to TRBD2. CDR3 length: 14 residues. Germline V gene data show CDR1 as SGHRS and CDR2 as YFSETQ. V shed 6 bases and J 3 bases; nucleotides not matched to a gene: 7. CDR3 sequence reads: CASNERGGTDTQYF. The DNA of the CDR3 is TGCGCCAGCAACGAAAGGGGAGGGACAGATACGCAGTATTTT.

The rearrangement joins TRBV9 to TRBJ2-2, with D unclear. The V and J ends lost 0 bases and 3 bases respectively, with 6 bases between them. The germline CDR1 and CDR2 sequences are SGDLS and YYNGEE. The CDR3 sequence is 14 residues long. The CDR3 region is CASSVEADTGELFF. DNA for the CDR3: TGTGCCAGCAGCGTAGAAGCCGACACCGGGGAGCTGTTTTTT.

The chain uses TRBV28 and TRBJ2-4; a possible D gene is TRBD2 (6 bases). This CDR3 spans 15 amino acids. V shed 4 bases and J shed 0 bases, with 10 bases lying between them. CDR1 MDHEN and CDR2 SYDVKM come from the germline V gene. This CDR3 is CASSWGGLAKNIQYF. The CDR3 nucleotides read TGTGCCAGCAGTTGGGGAGGTTTAGCCAAAAACATTCAGTACTTC.

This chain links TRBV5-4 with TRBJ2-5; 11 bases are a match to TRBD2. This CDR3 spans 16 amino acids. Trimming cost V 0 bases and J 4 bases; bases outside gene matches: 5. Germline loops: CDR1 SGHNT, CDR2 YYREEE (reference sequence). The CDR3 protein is CASSLAGTSGRETQYF. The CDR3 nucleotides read TGTGCCAGCAGCTTGGCGGGGACTAGCGGTCGAGAGACCCAGTACTTC.

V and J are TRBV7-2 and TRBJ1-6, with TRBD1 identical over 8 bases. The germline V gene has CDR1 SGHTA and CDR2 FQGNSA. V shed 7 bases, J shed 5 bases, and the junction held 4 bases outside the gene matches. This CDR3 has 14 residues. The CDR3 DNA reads TGTGCCAGCACCCCGGACAGGGATAATTCACCCCTCCACTTT. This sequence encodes CASTPDRDNSPLHF.

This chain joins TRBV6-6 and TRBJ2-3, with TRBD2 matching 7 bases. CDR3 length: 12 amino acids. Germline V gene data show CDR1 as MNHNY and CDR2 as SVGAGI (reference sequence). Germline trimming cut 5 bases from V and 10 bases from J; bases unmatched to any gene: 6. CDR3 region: CASSATSAPQYF. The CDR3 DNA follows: TGTGCCAGCAGTGCCACTAGCGCGCCGCAGTATTTT.

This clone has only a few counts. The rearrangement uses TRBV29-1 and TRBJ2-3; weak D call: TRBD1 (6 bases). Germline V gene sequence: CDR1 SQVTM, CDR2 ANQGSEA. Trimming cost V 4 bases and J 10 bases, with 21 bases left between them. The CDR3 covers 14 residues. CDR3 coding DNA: TGCAGCGTTGTAACTTTGGTCCCTACAGGGTCGCAGTATTTT. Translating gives CSVVTLVPTGSQYF.

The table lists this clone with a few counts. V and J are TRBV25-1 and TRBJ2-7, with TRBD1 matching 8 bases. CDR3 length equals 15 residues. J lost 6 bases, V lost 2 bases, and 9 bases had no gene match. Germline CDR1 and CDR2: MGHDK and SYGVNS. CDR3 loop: CASSEADRVLAEQYF. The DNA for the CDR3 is TGTGCCAGCAGTGAAGCGGACAGGGTACTTGCCGAGCAGTACTTC.

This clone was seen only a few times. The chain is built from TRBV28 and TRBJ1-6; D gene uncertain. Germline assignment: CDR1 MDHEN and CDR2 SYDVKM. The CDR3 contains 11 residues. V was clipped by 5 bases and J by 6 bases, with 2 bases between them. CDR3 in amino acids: CASSLNSPLHF. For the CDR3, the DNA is TGTGCCAGCAGTCTTAATTCACCCCTCCACTTT.

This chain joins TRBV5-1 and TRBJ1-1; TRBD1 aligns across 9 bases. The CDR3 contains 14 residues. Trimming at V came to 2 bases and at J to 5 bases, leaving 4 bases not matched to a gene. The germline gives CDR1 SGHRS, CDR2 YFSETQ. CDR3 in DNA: TGCGCCAGCAGCTTTATCGACAGGGGGACTGAAGCTTTCTTT. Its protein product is CASSFIDRGTEAFF.

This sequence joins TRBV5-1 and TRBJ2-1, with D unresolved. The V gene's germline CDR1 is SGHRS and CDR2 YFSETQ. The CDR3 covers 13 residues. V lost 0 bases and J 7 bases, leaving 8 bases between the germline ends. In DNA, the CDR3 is TGCGCCAGCAGCTTGGATCAGGTGAATGAGCAGTTCTTC. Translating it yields CASSLDQVNEQFF. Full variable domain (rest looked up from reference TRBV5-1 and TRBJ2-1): KAGVTQTPRYLIKTRGQQVTLSCSPISGHRSVSWYQQTPGQGLQFLFEYFSETQRNKGNFPGRFSGRQFSNSRSEMNVSTLELGDSALYLCASSLDQVNEQFFGPGTRLTVL.

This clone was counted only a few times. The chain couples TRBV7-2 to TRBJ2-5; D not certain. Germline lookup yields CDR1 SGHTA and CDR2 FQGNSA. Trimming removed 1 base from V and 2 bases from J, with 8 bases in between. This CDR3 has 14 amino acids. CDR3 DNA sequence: TGTGCCAGCAGCTTAGTACCCTTGCAAGAGACCCAGTACTTC. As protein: CASSLVPLQETQYF.

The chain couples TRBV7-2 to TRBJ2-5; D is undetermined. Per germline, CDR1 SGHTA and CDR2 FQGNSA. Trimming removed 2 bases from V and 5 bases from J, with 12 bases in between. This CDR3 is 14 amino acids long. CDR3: CASSLNGAWETQYF. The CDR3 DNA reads TGTGCCAGCAGCTTAAATGGTGCCTGGGAGACCCAGTACTTC.

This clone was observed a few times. The CDR3 sequence: CASSYDYYSYNEQFF. The CDR3 DNA reads as TGTGCCAGCAGTTACGACTACTACTCCTACAATGAGCAGTTCTTC. The gene calls are TRBV6-5 and TRBJ2-1; the D gene is possibly TRBD2 (5 bases). The CDR3 contains 15 residues. V dropped 2 bases and J dropped 0 bases, with 8 bases sitting between them. CDR1 and CDR2 (germline): MNHEY, SVGAGI.

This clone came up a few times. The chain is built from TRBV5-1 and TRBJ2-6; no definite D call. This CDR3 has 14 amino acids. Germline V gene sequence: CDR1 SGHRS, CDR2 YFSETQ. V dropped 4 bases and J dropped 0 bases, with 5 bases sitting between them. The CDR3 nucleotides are TGCGCCAGCAGCCCGGACTCTGGGGCCAACGTCCTGACTTTC. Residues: CASSPDSGANVLTF.

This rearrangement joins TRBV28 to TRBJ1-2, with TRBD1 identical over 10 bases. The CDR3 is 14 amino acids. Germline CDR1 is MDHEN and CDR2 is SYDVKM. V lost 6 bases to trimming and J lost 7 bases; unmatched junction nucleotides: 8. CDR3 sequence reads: CASRTGQGNSGYTF. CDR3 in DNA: TGTGCCAGCAGAACGGGACAGGGGAATAGTGGCTACACCTTC.

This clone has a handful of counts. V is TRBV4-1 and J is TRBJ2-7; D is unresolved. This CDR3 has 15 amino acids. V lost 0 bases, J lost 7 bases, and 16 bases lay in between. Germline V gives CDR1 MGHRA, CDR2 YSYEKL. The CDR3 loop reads CASSQDFSGLREQYF. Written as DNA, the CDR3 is TGCGCCAGCAGCCAAGATTTTTCGGGCCTACGGGAGCAGTACTTC.

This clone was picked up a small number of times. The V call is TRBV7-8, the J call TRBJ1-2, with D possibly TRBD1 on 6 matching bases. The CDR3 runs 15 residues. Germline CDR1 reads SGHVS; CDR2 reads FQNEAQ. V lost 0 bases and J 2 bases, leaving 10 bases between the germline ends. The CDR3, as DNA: TGTGCCAGCAGCTTAGCGCCAACAGGGAACTATGGCTACACCTTC. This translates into CASSLAPTGNYGYTF.

CDR3 region: CASRVQADTQYF. CDR3 coding DNA: TGTGCCAGTAGGGTCCAAGCAGATACGCAGTATTTT. This chain uses TRBV11-2 with TRBJ2-3, with no clear D. The germline V gene encodes CDR1 SGHAT and CDR2 FQNNGV. Trimming took off 9 bases at V and 4 bases at J, with 11 bases between the two ends. CDR3 length: 12 amino acids.

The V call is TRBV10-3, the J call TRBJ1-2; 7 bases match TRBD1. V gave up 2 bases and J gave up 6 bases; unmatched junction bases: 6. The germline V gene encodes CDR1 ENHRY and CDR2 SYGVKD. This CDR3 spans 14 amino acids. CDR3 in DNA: TGTGCCATCAGTGAGGCGGGACAGTTAAATGGCTACACCTTC. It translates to CAISEAGQLNGYTF.